This TCR beta chain was obtained from a study of early T cells in non-severe SARS-CoV-2 infection. As for the study in general: Chains stayed unpaired after sequencing of bulk RNA from unsorted whole blood.

TCRdb fed the 5' RACE reads into MiXCR, producing one record per CDR3 protein. This table has about 60,000 distinct CDR3 sequences, approximately 9% appearing once. Germline loops: CDR1 SGHRS, CDR2 YFSETQ. This CDR3 has 15 amino acids. With 0 bases removed from V and 4 bases from J, the gap between germline ends came to 13 bases. This clonotype was found a few times. Sequencing was done on a sample of whole blood. This chain connects TRBV5-1 to TRBJ1-1; D remains ambiguous. The source is an adult who was a healthcare worker with PCR-confirmed SARS-CoV-2 infection or an uninfected control (not recorded which). CDR3 loop: CASSLGGRRGTEAFF. The DNA of the CDR3 is TGCGCCAGCAGCTTGGGCGGGCGTCGGGGCACTGAAGCTTTCTTT.